This T cell receptor beta chain was retrieved from a study of graft-versus-host responses after intestinal transplantation. Looking at the study overall: All recipients were transplanted with multivisceral, liver-intestinal, or isolated intestinal grafts. Among the recipients, all got anti-thymocyte globulin induction and then tacrolimus and steroids for about 3 years.

Concerning this clone: No antigen is known for it.

V shed 1 base and J shed 9 bases, with 10 bases lying between them. The germline gives CDR1 LGHNA, CDR2 YNFKEQ. CDR3 length equals 13 residues. Produced via immunoSEQ multiplex PCR; TCRdb's table is partial and in-frame only. The table has 40,000 or so clones, approximately 96% seen once. Findings and limits, study-wide: Peak GvH clone levels in circulation were associated with early post-transplant HvG declines. Allografts carried high graft-versus-host to host-versus-graft clonal ratios in patients having graft-donor T cell macrochimerism.

Here the sequenced sample was PBMCs, taken 16 days after intestinal transplant. V is TRBV4-2 and J is TRBJ1-5; no firm D call. The source of this sequence is a human patient who received an intestinal transplant, so some T cells may come from the graft donor. The CDR3 region has the DNA TGTGCCAGCAGCCAAGCCGGCCCGGGGCCCCAGCATTTT. Translation gives CASSQAGPGPQHF.